These 22 T cell receptor beta chains share one sample of origin, sequenced in a study of vaccination and CD4 T cells after COVID-19. No antigen is known for these receptors. Sequenced with the Oncomine TCR Beta short-read assay was DNA taken from cultured CD4+ T cells. Via MiXCR, TCRdb re-called the PCR reads, giving one row per CDR3 protein. In the table there are some 11,000 distinct CDR3 sequences, 41% of which are singletons. As to treatment: roughly ten-day PBMC culture with coronavirus spike peptide pools or control peptides (ViraFEST assay). The sample was CD4+ T cells from blood, cultured in vitro, taken after SARS-CoV-2 vaccination. These receptor sequences come from a human donor who had recovered from COVID-19.

This chain connects TRBV29-1 to TRBJ1-1; D call uncertain. Germline-derived CDR1 and CDR2 are SQVTM and ANQGSEA. The CDR3 consists of 13 residues. Trimming left V 4 bases short and J 3 bases short, with 12 bases between. CDR3 in amino acids: CSVVMVWDTEAFF. CDR3 nucleotide sequence: TGCAGCGTTGTTATGGTGTGGGACACTGAAGCTTTCTTT.

This clonotype was recorded a few times. This chain links TRBV20-1 with TRBJ2-5; TRBD2 agrees at 8 bases. Germline-derived CDR1 and CDR2 are DFQATT and SNEGSKA (reference sequence). With 2 bases clipped from V and 4 bases from J, the junction kept 9 bases outside the gene matches. The CDR3 is 15 residues long. This chain's CDR3 is CSARKGGGHSETQYF. The CDR3 nucleotides are TGCAGTGCTAGAAAAGGCGGGGGGCATTCAGAGACCCAGTACTTC.

This chain connects TRBV24-1 to TRBJ1-2; TRBD1 aligns across 8 bases. The CDR3 totals 14 residues. Germline CDR1 reads KGHDR; CDR2 reads SFDVKD. J was trimmed by 4 bases and V by 4 bases; bases with no gene match: 4. The CDR3 region is CATSDRDRGYGYTF. The CDR3 DNA sequence: TGTGCCACCAGTGACCGCGACAGGGGCTATGGCTACACCTTC.

This sequence joins TRBV19 and TRBJ2-7; TRBD2 matches at 9 bases. CDR3 length: 14 residues. Per germline, CDR1 LNHDA and CDR2 SQIVND (reference sequence). The V segment lost 5 bases and the J segment 2 bases; nucleotides outside the gene matches: 4. The CDR3: CASSVTSGPYEQYF. Here the CDR3 DNA reads TGTGCCAGTAGTGTAACTAGCGGGCCCTACGAGCAGTACTTC.

Relative to its sample, this clonotype is large. This rearrangement joins TRBV6-2 or TRBV6-3 to TRBJ2-7; TRBD1 matches at 7 bases. Germline V gene data show CDR1 as MNHEY and CDR2 as SVGEGT. V lost 10 bases, J lost 3 bases, and 12 bases stayed unmatched. The CDR3 is 14 amino acids. The CDR3 sequence: CATARGQVIYEQYF. CDR3 coding DNA: TGTGCCACCGCACGCGGACAGGTTATCTACGAGCAGTACTTC.

This sequence joins TRBV21-1 and TRBJ2-1; the D call in the table, TRBD2, was not verified against the DNA. TRBV21-1 counts as a pseudogene. CDR3 size: 14 residues. The CDR3 DNA follows: TGTGCCAGCAGCATCGGCGGGAGAGGGAATGAGCAGTTCTTC. It codes for CASSIGGRGNEQFF.

CDR3: CASTIAYNSPLHF. The CDR3 nucleotides are TGTGCCAGCACTATTGCCTATAATTCACCCCTCCACTTT. The chain recombines TRBV28 with TRBJ1-6; D remains unclear. V was cut by 7 bases and J by 2 bases, with 6 bases left in between. The germline V gene encodes CDR1 MDHEN and CDR2 SYDVKM. The CDR3 runs 13 residues.

V gene TRBV2 combines with J gene TRBJ1-2; TRBD1 might be the D (5 bases). Looked up from germline, CDR1 is SNHLY and CDR2 is FYNNEI. V was trimmed by 4 bases and J by 5 bases, leaving 14 bases between them. CDR3 size: 14 residues. The CDR3 region has the DNA TGTGCCAGCAGTGTCGTCCGGGGGGAGTATGGCTACACCTTC. Translated, it gives CASSVVRGEYGYTF.

This clonotype came up a few times. The rearrangement links TRBV4-1 to TRBJ1-2, with 11 bases lining up with TRBD1. The CDR3 contains 15 residues. Germline CDR1 MGHRA, CDR2 YSYEKL. With 1 base clipped from V and 8 bases from J, the junction kept 6 bases outside the gene matches. The CDR3 sequence is CASSQAGTGGFGYTF. The CDR3 coding sequence is TGCGCCAGCAGCCAAGCCGGGACAGGGGGTTTCGGCTACACCTTC.

Relative to its sample, this clonotype is large (0.1 to 1%). The chain is built from TRBV20-1 and TRBJ2-7, with D possibly matching TRBD1 (6 bases). The germline V gene has CDR1 DFQATT and CDR2 SNEGSKA (reference sequence). The CDR3 has 15 residues. Deletions cut 6 bases from V and 1 base from J, with 19 bases between. The CDR3 sequence: CSASLGNRASYEQYF. The CDR3 nucleotides are TGCAGTGCCTCCCTGGGTAACAGGGCATCCTACGAGCAGTACTTC.

As concerns this clonotype: One end of the junction fails to match germline, which may point to a read error. The V and J genes are TRBV29-1 and TRBJ1-2, with 11 bases matching TRBD1. CDR3 size: 13 residues. CDR1 is SQVTM and CDR2 is ANQGSEA in the germline V gene. CDR3 region: CSVGTGGTRGYAF. CDR3 in DNA: TGCAGCGTGGGGACAGGGGGAACAAGGGGCTACGCCTTC.

In its sample, this clonotype was seen once. The chain links TRBV7-2 to TRBJ2-3; 9 nucleotides align to TRBD2. This CDR3 contains 15 residues. The junction had 3 bases not matched to a gene; V was cut back by 5 bases and J by 0 bases. Germline V CDR1 and CDR2: SGHTA, FQGNSA. The CDR3, as DNA: TGTGCCAGCAGCCCTAGCGGGGTGAGCACAGATACGCAGTATTTT. Its protein product is CASSPSGVSTDTQYF.

This chain joins TRBV6-1 and TRBJ1-1; the D gene is possibly TRBD1 (5 bases). Trimming stripped 6 bases from V and 2 bases from J, with 10 bases between. The CDR3 spans 13 residues. Germline V CDR1 and CDR2: MNHNS, SASEGT. As DNA, the CDR3 is TGTGCCAGCAGCCTGGGACGCAACACTGAAGCTTTCTTT. Translation gives CASSLGRNTEAFF.

This rearrangement joins TRBV12-3 or TRBV12-4 to TRBJ1-6; D may be TRBD1 (6 bases). The CDR3 extends over 18 amino acids. Trimming shortened V by 5 bases and J by 9 bases, and 26 bases separated the two germline ends. The CDR3 nucleotides are TGTGCCAGCAGTCTACGCACCGTGATACAGGGTGGTGCTTCACCCCTCCACTTT. It translates to CASSLRTVIQGGASPLHF.

This rearrangement joins TRBV7-2 to TRBJ1-1; D call uncertain. The CDR3 runs 14 residues. Per germline, CDR1 SGHTA and CDR2 FQGNSA. V shed 3 bases and J shed 0 bases, with 8 bases lying between them. The CDR3 spells CASSFQEMNTEAFF. The CDR3 DNA is TGTGCCAGCAGCTTCCAGGAAATGAACACTGAAGCTTTCTTT.

This clonotype turned up a few times. This chain links TRBV6-1 with TRBJ1-5, with TRBD1 matching over 8 bases. The CDR3 totals 15 residues. J lost 11 bases, V lost 6 bases, and 15 bases had no gene match. In germline, CDR1 is MNHNS, CDR2 SASEGT. The CDR3 DNA sequence: TGTGCCAGCAGCCCGACAGGGGTAATCCTCTCGACCCAGCATTTT. It translates to CASSPTGVILSTQHF.

A few counts support this clonotype. The chain employs TRBV20-1 and TRBJ2-7; 8 bases map to TRBD1. The CDR3 is made up of 13 amino acids. The V segment lost 5 bases and the J segment 4 bases; nucleotides outside the gene matches: 7. Germline CDR1 reads DFQATT; CDR2 reads SNEGSKA (reference sequence). CDR3 nucleotide sequence: TGCAGTGCTGGCCGAGACAGGGGTTACGAGCAGTACTTC. The encoded protein is CSAGRDRGYEQYF.

This clonotype was counted only a few times. The CDR3 nucleotides read TGTGCCAGCAGTTTAGTCAGGACTCACACAGATACGCAGTATTTT. Translating gives CASSLVRTHTDTQYF. J is TRBJ2-3 and V is TRBV27; D is possibly TRBD2 (5 bases). The germline gives CDR1 MNHEY, CDR2 SMNVEV (reference sequence). V lost 2 bases to trimming and J lost 2 bases, with 11 bases between them. This CDR3 contains 15 residues.

The table lists this clonotype with a few counts. V usage is TRBV20-1 and J usage is TRBJ1-2; D unresolved. With 4 bases removed from V and 2 bases from J, the gap between germline ends came to 17 bases. The germline V gene has CDR1 DFQATT and CDR2 SNEGSKA (reference sequence). The CDR3 is 15 residues long. CDR3 DNA sequence: TGCAGTGCTAACAGCTTAACAGAGGGAAACTATGGCTACACCTTC. It translates to CSANSLTEGNYGYTF.

This clonotype was counted a single time. CDR3 sequence reads: CASSLRGQGYGYTF. For the CDR3, the DNA is TGTGCCAGCAGTTTAAGGGGGCAAGGATATGGCTACACCTTC. The chain employs TRBV27 and TRBJ1-2; 7 bases map to TRBD1. Trimming took 2 bases from V and 5 from J; bases not matched to a gene: 5. Per germline, CDR1 MNHEY and CDR2 SMNVEV (reference sequence). This CDR3 comprises 14 residues.

In its sample, this clonotype was seen a few times. This sequence joins TRBV9 and TRBJ2-3, with 7 bases matching TRBD2. From germline, CDR1 is SGDLS and CDR2 YYNGEE. After removal of 10 bases from V and 0 bases from J, the junction contained 8 bases not matched to a gene. This CDR3 contains 14 residues. CDR3 residues: CAGREAPSTDTQYF. In DNA form, the CDR3 reads TGTGCCGGACGGGAGGCCCCGAGCACAGATACGCAGTATTTT.

This clonotype was counted between two and nine times. The chain joins TRBV7-2 to TRBJ2-5, with a weak D call TRBD2 (6 bases). This CDR3 comprises 13 residues. Germline-derived CDR1 and CDR2 are SGHTA and FQGNSA. The ends were cut back, 5 bases at V and 4 bases at J, with 11 bases in the middle. CDR3 residues: CASSGGILETQYF. The CDR3 nucleotides are TGTGCCAGCAGCGGAGGGATCTTAGAGACCCAGTACTTC.